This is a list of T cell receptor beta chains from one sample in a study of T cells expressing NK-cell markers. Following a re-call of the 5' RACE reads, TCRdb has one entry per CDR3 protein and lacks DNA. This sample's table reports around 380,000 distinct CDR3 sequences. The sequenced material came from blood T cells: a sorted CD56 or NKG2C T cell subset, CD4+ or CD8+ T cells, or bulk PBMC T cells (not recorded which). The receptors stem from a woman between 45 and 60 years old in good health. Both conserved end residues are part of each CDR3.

CAKGQPNTGELFF	TRBV7-8	TRBJ2-2
CASSFEGMSYNEQFF	TRBV5-1	TRBJ2-1
CASGTLEHTDTQYF	TRBV27	TRBJ2-3
CASSYGTEQFF	TRBV6-6	TRBJ2-1
CASSSGEASGNLAKNIQYF	TRBV4-2	TRBJ2-4
CSAGQGQGSYNEQFF	TRBV20-1	TRBJ2-1
CSARSAGMWTEAFF	TRBV20-1	TRBJ1-1
CSASSPGTEAFF	TRBV20-1	TRBJ1-1
CASSRSRGGETQYF	TRBV7-9	TRBJ2-5
CSLQGNGGAFF	TRBV29-1	TRBJ1-1
CASSARDSQETQYF	TRBV9	TRBJ2-5
CASSLTGGSAGELFF	TRBV11-2	TRBJ2-2
CASSQSWATNEKLFF	TRBV3-1	TRBJ1-4
CASSRLGIQETQYF	TRBV27	TRBJ2-5
CSASVLAIRTDTQYF	TRBV20-1	TRBJ2-3
CASSPLSSGGNEQFF	TRBV3-1	TRBJ2-1
CSARGVGTLGAEAFF	TRBV20-1	TRBJ1-1
CASSLGGRGLYNEQFF	TRBV7-9	TRBJ2-1